This T cell receptor beta chain was sequenced for a study of shared clonotypes between healthy human individuals. Concerning this clone itself: Its matching antigen is unknown.

Study-wide results and caveats: Unshared clonotypes carried lower generation probabilities than those common to all four donors. Generally, estimated richness proved larger in naive subsets than it did in memory subsets.

With 5 bases removed from V and 4 bases from J, the gap between germline ends came to 17 bases. This CDR3 comprises 15 residues. The germline V gene has CDR1 SGHVS and CDR2 FNYEAQ. Every one of the donors was a Caucasian adult that lived in Nashville, Tennessee. CD4+ cells were split into CD45RA+ naive and CD45RA-negative memory subsets. Clones were sequenced by immunoSEQ multiplex PCR, and TCRdb holds only the in-frame ones, with some missing. This repertoire shows 600,000 to 700,000 clones, about three quarters found once; its top ten account for 1.5% to 2%. Sequenced: memory CD4+ T cells sorted from blood. This sample's subset: CD45RA-negative fraction. This sequence joins TRBV7-6 and TRBJ2-5, with no clear D. The receptor comes from a woman aged 30 to 39 in good health. CDR3 loop: CASSLLTQIGETQYF. In DNA, the CDR3 is TGTGCCAGCAGCCTGCTGACGCAGATAGGAGAGACCCAGTACTTC.